The 20 T cell receptor beta chains below come from one sample, sequenced in a study of monozygotic twins with inflammatory bowel disease. TCRdb re-called the 5' RACE reads and shows each CDR3 protein once, DNA omitted. The table counts a few hundred thousand distinct CDR3 sequences; 1.5% to 2% lies in the top ten. The sample consisted of blood. The receptors originated from a human donor with ulcerative colitis or Crohn's disease, or a healthy co-twin of an affected twin (not recorded which).

V gene TRBV7-2 combines with J gene TRBJ2-7; TCRdb picks TRBD1, but there is no DNA to check that call. The CDR3 is 14 residues long. From germline, CDR1 is SGHTA and CDR2 FQGNSA. The CDR3 loop reads CASSLDPARDEQYF.

The rearrangement uses TRBV12-3 or TRBV12-4 and TRBJ2-1; TCRdb returns TRBD1, unconfirmable since there is no DNA. The length of the CDR3 is 16 residues. CDR3: CASSSLQGPVYNEQFF.

The V call is TRBV19, the J call TRBJ1-5; TCRdb designates TRBD1, a call that cannot be tested without DNA. The germline V gene has CDR1 LNHDA and CDR2 SQIVND (reference sequence). The length of the CDR3 is 14 residues. CDR3 protein: CASKHQGASQPQHF.

The chain uses TRBV10-3 and TRBJ1-1. Germline loops: CDR1 ENHRY, CDR2 SYGVKD. CDR3 length: 12 residues. This CDR3 reads CAISDGRDKAFF.

V and J are TRBV5-1 and TRBJ1-2; TCRdb's D gene call, TRBD1, goes unchecked for lack of DNA. This CDR3 comprises 15 residues. Germline V gives CDR1 SGHRS, CDR2 YFSETQ. The CDR3 loop reads CASSPRQGQNYGYTF.

V usage is TRBV28 and J usage is TRBJ1-1; TCRdb returns TRBD1, unconfirmable since there is no DNA. The germline CDR1 and CDR2 sequences are MDHEN and SYDVKM. The length of the CDR3 is 13 residues. CDR3 sequence: CASSQTALSKAFF.

The chain recombines TRBV12-3 or TRBV12-4 with TRBJ1-5. This CDR3 is built from 13 residues. The CDR3 loop reads CASSRVVNQPQHF.

This chain joins TRBV11-2 and TRBJ2-1; with no DNA, the TCRdb D assignment of TRBD1 cannot be verified. The germline V gene has CDR1 SGHAT and CDR2 FQNNGV. This CDR3 has 12 residues. This CDR3 is CASRGVDGEQFF.

The V and J genes are TRBV13 and TRBJ1-1. The CDR3 runs to 13 residues. The germline gives CDR1 PRHDT, CDR2 FYEKMQ (reference sequence). The CDR3 here is CASSFREVTLAFF.

The V call is TRBV3-1, the J call TRBJ2-5. From germline, CDR1 is LGHDT and CDR2 YNNKEL (reference sequence). This CDR3 region has 13 residues. The CDR3: CASSQDYQETQYF.

This CDR3 reads CSAGGLAGGMYEQYF. The chain recombines TRBV20-1 with TRBJ2-7; with no DNA, the TCRdb D assignment of TRBD2 cannot be verified. CDR1 and CDR2 from the germline V gene are DFQATT and SNEGSKA (reference sequence). CDR3 size: 15 residues.

The V call is TRBV10-3, the J call TRBJ1-2. The CDR3 length is 14 residues. Germline V gene lookup returns CDR1 ENHRY and CDR2 SYGVKD. CDR3 residues: CAISQGEANYGYTF.

The chain links TRBV20-1 to TRBJ1-1; TCRdb's D gene call, TRBD1, goes unchecked for lack of DNA. Germline V gene data show CDR1 as DFQATT and CDR2 as SNEGSKA (reference sequence). The CDR3 has 12 residues. The CDR3 region is CSAPGRGVEAFF.

V gene TRBV20-1 combines with J gene TRBJ1-6; the D call from TCRdb, TRBD1, cannot be confirmed without DNA. Germline V gene lookup returns CDR1 DFQATT and CDR2 SNEGSKA (reference sequence). The CDR3 runs 18 residues. The CDR3 sequence: CSASPGTTASSYNSPLHF.

The chain has TRBV7-9 and TRBJ2-2. This CDR3 has 15 amino acids. Germline CDR1 is SEHNR and CDR2 is FQNEAQ (reference sequence). The chain's CDR3 is CASSLALGNTGELFF.

This sequence joins TRBV5-1 and TRBJ1-1. Germline values: CDR1 SGHRS, CDR2 YFSETQ. The CDR3 extends over 12 amino acids. CDR3 amino acids: CASSLQETEAFF.

V is TRBV15 and J is TRBJ2-6. In germline, CDR1 is LNHNV, CDR2 YYDKDF (reference sequence). The CDR3 contains 14 residues. Here the CDR3 reads CATSSRVGANVLTF.

The chain has TRBV29-1 and TRBJ2-5; TCRdb proposes TRBD1, but this gene call is untestable without DNA. The CDR3 is 13 amino acids. Germline V lookup: CDR1 SQVTM, CDR2 ANQGSEA. CDR3 in amino acids: CSVREGGQETQYF.

This rearrangement joins TRBV4-2 to TRBJ1-3. Germline V gene sequence: CDR1 LGHNA, CDR2 YNFKEQ. The CDR3 spans 12 residues. The CDR3 loop reads CASSQVMGGVYF.

The chain links TRBV7-6 to TRBJ2-7; TCRdb designates TRBD1, a call that cannot be tested without DNA. Looked up from germline, CDR1 is SGHVS and CDR2 is FNYEAQ. CDR3 length equals 15 residues. The CDR3 sequence: CASSNPGTGGDEQYF. The complete variable domain, with remaining parts taken from reference TRBV7-6 and TRBJ2-7, reads GAGVSQSPRYKVTKRGQDVALRCDPISGHVSLYWYRQALGQGPEFLTYFNYEAQQDKSGLPNDRFSAERPEGSISTLTIQRTEQRDSAMYRCASSNPGTGGDEQYFGPGTRLTVT.